A selection of T cell receptor beta chains follows, all from one sample in a study of shared clonotypes between healthy human individuals. Here immunoSEQ multiplex PCR was the method, and the copy in TCRdb shows in-frame clones only, minus some. In the table there are approximately 1.4 million clones, approximately 98% of which are singletons. Material: naive CD4+ T cells sorted from blood. The receptors stem from a man aged 30 to 39 in good health. CDR3s leave out the opening cysteine and the closing phenylalanine or tryptophan.

V,J,CDR3
TRBV19,TRBJ2-7,ASSIQAAPTYEQY
TRBV27,TRBJ2-5,ASSLKGLAGYQETQY
TRBV7-2,TRBJ2-7,ASSSQRGYEQY
TRBV5-1,TRBJ1-3,ASSLDGGAGNTIY
TRBV7-2,TRBJ1-2,ASSLAAASGGYT
TRBV4-1,TRBJ2-7,ASSQGTPALEQY
TRBV11-2,TRBJ2-3,ASSSRVGVTDTQY
TRBV6-5,TRBJ2-7,ASSSEAERPSTGQY
TRBV7-9,TRBJ2-2,ASSAVAGGPSGELF
TRBV27,TRBJ2-7,ASSPRAGGGYEQY
TRBV25-1,.,ASSDPTAPYEQY
TRBV19,TRBJ1-5,ASTRGNQPQH
TRBV11-3,TRBJ2-7,ASSLSTNRGSVDEQY
TRBV13,TRBJ2-5,ASSPAGIIETQY
TRBV18,TRBJ1-2,ASSPKEGYT
TRBV5-1,TRBJ2-3,ASSPTSSGSTDTQY
TRBV4-1,TRBJ2-1,ASSQDLRTIQF
TRBV6-1,TRBJ1-3,ASSRTVDGNTIY
TRBV6-4,TRBJ2-1,ASRRLAGGNEQF
TRBV6-5,TRBJ2-3,ASSYFGQGTDTQY
TRBV7-9,TRBJ2-3,ASSPRTGLADTQY
TRBV7-9,TRBJ1-1,ASSLEGVNTEAF
TRBV28,TRBJ2-7,ASSSPTGGVYTYEQY
TRBV18,TRBJ2-1,ASSNRNRVSYNEQF
TRBV7-9,TRBJ1-5,ASSLVGAYFQPQH
TRBV5-1,TRBJ2-5,ASSLEWQQETQY
TRBV10-1,TRBJ2-7,ASSEIASGEQY
TRBV11-2,TRBJ1-4,ASSQPGQGGEKLF